This paragraph reports one T cell receptor (beta chain). Unique molecular identifiers were attached to individual cDNA molecules during library preparation. Using its own MiXCR run on the RACE reads, TCRdb lists one record per CDR3 protein. The table includes some 170,000 distinct CDR3 sequences, about 20% detected once. Time point of the sample: patch test 1, 2 weeks after DPC sensitization. Treatment specified: therapeutic diphenylcyclopropenone sensitization with weekly scalp DPC. The source of the sample is a study of human T cells and chemical hapten exposure. This CDR3 is built from 12 residues. V lost 7 bases, J lost 3 bases, and 10 bases lay in between. Looked up from germline, CDR1 is SGHAT and CDR2 is FQNNGV.

The TCR originated in a woman between 50 and 59 years old with alopecia areata. Some clones in this sample may be carry-over from other donors' samples. Sequenced here: whole blood, sampled in connection with sensitization to the hapten diphenylcyclopropenone (DPC). This chain joins TRBV11-2 and TRBJ2-7, with D uncertain. CDR3 bases: TGTGCCAGCACCGACGACGGCTACGAGCAGTACTTC. It specifies CASTDDGYEQYF.